This T cell receptor (beta chain) appears in the sequencing data of a study of HIV-infected children after antiretroviral therapy interruption. Study information: Children's median ages were around 9.3 years and 8 years by group. Weeks 0, 12, interruption end (24 or 48), and about 3 years post-study gave interruption-arm samples.

Trimming cost V 7 bases and J 3 bases, with 13 bases left between them. Per the germline V gene, CDR1 is LGHDT and CDR2 is YNNKEL (reference sequence). The CDR3 has 13 residues. This clonotype turned up a few times. Treatment noted: PENTA 11 planned treatment interruption arm or continuous ART arm. A 3' RACE protocol on RNA, with unique molecular identifiers, produced the TCR library. MiXCR was run by TCRdb on the 3' RACE reads, yielding one entry per CDR3 protein. The data hold 70,000 to 90,000 distinct CDR3 sequences, with about 7.2% observed a single time. The sequencing here drew on CD45RA+ CD4+ T cells from PBMCs, pooled from several time points, taken from a donor given antiretroviral therapy, either interrupted or continuous. Sample subset: naive CD4+ CD45RA+ CD45RO- T cells. J is TRBJ2-7 and V is TRBV3-1, with D possibly called TRBD1 or TRBD2 (5 bases each). The source of this sequence is a pool of human donors with HIV. The CDR3 DNA sequence: TGTGCCAGCACCTCGCTGGGGGTCTACGAGCAGTACTTC. Translation: CASTSLGVYEQYF.